These 11 T cell receptor beta chains came from one sample sequenced in a study of blood T cells in healthy people across ages. A second PCR of 7 to 11 cycles used a sample-barcoded 5' primer and a J-beta primer mix. Using its own MiXCR run on the 5' RACE reads, TCRdb lists one record per CDR3 protein. The table has 780,000 or so distinct CDR3 sequences, roughly three fifths seen once. Input material: blood. These receptors all come from a man between 40 and 49 years old in good health.

The rearrangement joins TRBV4-3 to TRBJ2-7, with 9 bases fitting TRBD2. Germline loops: CDR1 LGHNA, CDR2 YSLEER. The CDR3 loop spans 14 amino acids. Trimming removed 5 bases from V and 3 bases from J; junction bases left unmatched: 5. The CDR3 loop reads CASSDTTSGYEQYF. The CDR3 DNA reads as TGCGCCAGCAGCGACACGACTAGCGGCTACGAGCAGTACTTC.

CDR3 amino acids: CASSPNGPTPNEKLFF. In DNA form, the CDR3 reads TGTGCCAGCTCACCAAACGGGCCTACCCCGAATGAAAAACTGTTTTTT. This chain uses TRBV18 with TRBJ1-4; D is uncertain. The CDR3 runs to 16 residues. CDR1 and CDR2 from the germline V gene are KGHSH and LQKENI. Deletions cut 2 bases from V and 5 bases from J, with 15 bases between.

The genes are TRBV5-5 and TRBJ2-5; D uncertain. Germline CDR1 is SGHKS and CDR2 is YYEKEE (reference sequence). V shed 1 base and J shed 5 bases, with 6 bases lying between them. CDR3 size: 12 residues. The CDR3 DNA reads TGTGCCAGCAGCTTGATTGACGAGACCCAGTACTTC. Encoded protein: CASSLIDETQYF.

V and J are TRBV20-1 and TRBJ2-7, with D perhaps being TRBD1 or TRBD2 (6 bases each). Trimming took 3 bases from V and 2 from J, leaving 14 bases between them. In germline, CDR1 is DFQATT, CDR2 SNEGSKA (reference sequence). The CDR3 is made up of 14 amino acids. CDR3 protein: CSASRGGLPYEQYF. For the CDR3, the DNA is TGCAGTGCTAGTAGAGGGGGGCTTCCCTACGAGCAGTACTTC.

The chain uses TRBV28 and TRBJ2-7; 10 bases map to TRBD2. Losses at the gene ends were 9 bases for V and 5 bases for J; bases not matched to a gene: 4. The CDR3 spans 12 residues. CDR1 and CDR2 (germline): MDHEN, SYDVKM. CDR3 sequence reads: CARLAGLNEQYF. CDR3 sequence (DNA): TGTGCCAGACTAGCGGGATTGAACGAGCAGTACTTC.

CDR3 in amino acids: CASSESRGLGNQPQHF. CDR3 bases: TGTGCCAGCAGTGAATCGAGAGGACTAGGCAATCAGCCCCAGCATTTT. The chain employs TRBV25-1 and TRBJ1-5; D is unresolved. The CDR3 contains 16 residues. Trimming left V 1 base short and J 2 bases short, with 12 bases between. Per the germline V gene, CDR1 is MGHDK and CDR2 is SYGVNS.

This clonotype occurred a few times. The V and J genes are TRBV5-1 and TRBJ2-1; D is perhaps TRBD1 (5 bases). This CDR3 is 16 amino acids long. Germline values: CDR1 SGHRS, CDR2 YFSETQ. Trimming left V 0 bases short and J 0 bases short, with 10 bases between. The CDR3 sequence is CASSLEGDPSYNEQFF. The CDR3 region has the DNA TGCGCCAGCAGCTTGGAAGGGGATCCCTCCTACAATGAGCAGTTCTTC.

There are a few counts of this clonotype. The gene calls are TRBV7-2 and TRBJ2-3, with D tentatively TRBD2 (6 bases). Per germline, CDR1 SGHTA and CDR2 FQGNSA. The ends were cut back, 4 bases at V and 3 bases at J, with 11 bases in the middle. The CDR3 is 14 residues long. The CDR3 DNA follows: TGTGCCAGCAGCTCCCACGGGAGTACAGATACGCAGTATTTT. Translation: CASSSHGSTDTQYF.

The gene calls are TRBV27 and TRBJ2-7, with TRBD1 matching over 8 bases. The CDR3 extends over 13 amino acids. Germline loops: CDR1 MNHEY, CDR2 SMNVEV (reference sequence). V trimming: 3 bases; J trimming: 8 bases; junction bases outside the gene matches: 6. The CDR3 region is CASSFPDRDQQYF. The CDR3 DNA is TGTGCCAGCAGTTTTCCGGACAGGGACCAGCAGTACTTC.

J is TRBJ1-2 and V is TRBV7-6; D perhaps matches TRBD1 (5 bases). CDR3 size: 14 residues. The V and J ends lost 5 bases and 4 bases respectively, with 14 bases between them. Germline lookup yields CDR1 SGHVS and CDR2 FNYEAQ. The CDR3: CASSPSGSTYGYTF. CDR3 nucleotide sequence: TGTGCCAGCAGCCCCTCAGGGAGTACCTATGGCTACACCTTC.

V usage is TRBV4-3 and J usage is TRBJ2-5; TRBD1 might be the D (7 bases). CDR1 LGHNA and CDR2 YSLEER come from the germline V gene. The CDR3 has 17 residues. V was shortened by 2 bases and J by 2 bases, with 18 bases between the two germline ends. Written as DNA, the CDR3 is TGCGCCAGCAGCCAACGAGTGGCAGGGGGGACACAAGAGACCCAGTACTTC. Its translation is CASSQRVAGGTQETQYF.